The 23 T cell receptor beta chains below come from one sample, sequenced in a study of T cell repertoires in aging, cancer and after chemotherapy. Amplification of TCR beta used genomic DNA extracted from peripheral blood. Rearranged V-D-J TRB sequences were amplified with a mixed TRB-A/B primer pool. From the multiplex PCR reads, TCRdb called clonotypes with MiXCR, one entry per CDR3 protein. The sample has under 2,000 distinct CDR3 sequences; roughly 25% are singletons. The sample was blood. The receptors originated from a human donor with a solid tumor.

The chain carries TRBV28 and TRBJ2-7; D unclear. The CDR3 consists of 14 residues. The germline V gene encodes CDR1 MDHEN and CDR2 SYDVKM. The V gene lost 5 bases and the J gene lost 4 bases, with 15 bases spanning the gap. The CDR3 DNA follows: TGTGCCAGCAGTCCCCTCTTGATCTCGTACGAGCAGTACTTC. Translating it yields CASSPLLISYEQYF.

The V call is TRBV6-2 or TRBV6-3, the J call TRBJ2-1; TRBD2 matches 9 bases. Germline trimming cut 4 bases from V and 0 bases from J; bases unmatched to any gene: 10. The CDR3 sequence is 18 residues long. Per germline, CDR1 MNHEY and CDR2 SVGEGT. The CDR3 region has the DNA TGTGCCAGCAGTTCGCAGCGGGAGGACTCAAGCTCCTACAATGAGCAGTTCTTC. Protein sequence: CASSSQREDSSSYNEQFF.

The rearrangement links TRBV20-1 to TRBJ2-7; TRBD1 matches at 7 bases. The CDR3 has 12 amino acids. Germline V lookup: CDR1 DFQATT, CDR2 SNEGSKA (reference sequence). V shed 6 bases and J 3 bases; nucleotides not matched to a gene: 5. Written as DNA, the CDR3 is TGCAGTGCCGGGACAGTGGACTACGAGCAGTACTTC. It codes for CSAGTVDYEQYF.

The chain combines TRBV28 with TRBJ2-1; 9 bases fit TRBD2. The CDR3 covers 14 residues. J gave up 7 bases and V 10 bases, and 11 bases lay outside the gene matches. Germline assignment: CDR1 MDHEN and CDR2 SYDVKM. CDR3 sequence reads: CATHGSGRINEQFF. The CDR3 nucleotides read TGTGCCACCCATGGTAGCGGGAGAATAAATGAGCAGTTCTTC.

The chain employs TRBV7-2 and TRBJ1-4, with D perhaps TRBD1 (6 bases). CDR3 length equals 14 residues. Germline V gene data show CDR1 as SGHTA and CDR2 as FQGNSA. V lost 3 bases, J lost 8 bases, and 13 bases lay in between. This chain's CDR3 is CASSLNRVDEKLFF. As DNA, the CDR3 is TGTGCCAGCAGCTTGAACAGGGTAGACGAAAAACTGTTTTTT.

J is TRBJ1-2 and V is TRBV6-5; TRBD1 matches at 9 bases. V shed 5 bases, J shed 1 base, and the junction held 5 bases outside the gene matches. Germline V lookup: CDR1 MNHEY, CDR2 SVGAGI. This CDR3 has 15 amino acids. CDR3: CASSPGTGRNYGYTF. CDR3 coding DNA: TGTGCCAGCAGTCCTGGGACAGGGCGTAACTATGGCTACACCTTC.

By sample fraction, this clonotype is medium-sized. CDR3 sequence reads: CASSLDSAQETQYF. The CDR3 bases are TGTGCCAGCAGCTTGGACTCAGCCCAAGAGACCCAGTACTTC. This sequence joins TRBV5-4 and TRBJ2-5, with D hard to call. CDR1 and CDR2 (germline): SGHNT, YYREEE (reference sequence). Trimming removed 0 bases at V and 1 base at J, with 7 bases between. This CDR3 comprises 14 residues.

By frequency in the sample, this clonotype is medium-sized. The rearrangement joins TRBV19 to TRBJ1-6, with TRBD1 as a possible D gene (6 bases). Trimming removed 6 bases at V and 7 bases at J, with 19 bases between. This CDR3 is 16 amino acids long. CDR1 and CDR2 from the germline V gene are LNHDA and SQIVND (reference sequence). CDR3 DNA: TGTGCCAGTAGACTGGGCGCGGGGGCTGGAAATTCACCCCTCCACTTT. This translates into CASRLGAGAGNSPLHF.

This clonotype is deemed large. The J gene is TRBJ2-1, the V gene TRBV19, with D possibly TRBD2 on 5 matching bases. This CDR3 contains 14 residues. Per germline, CDR1 LNHDA and CDR2 SQIVND (reference sequence). Trimming took off 10 bases at V and 6 bases at J, with 19 bases between the two ends. This chain's CDR3 is CATAGATHVNEQFF. The CDR3 DNA reads as TGTGCCACCGCGGGTGCCACTCATGTCAATGAGCAGTTCTTC.

This clonotype has more than one count but fewer than ten. The CDR3 DNA reads as TGCGCCAGCAGCGCCGGGACAGGGGGTATTAATTCACCCCTCCACTTT. Translation gives CASSAGTGGINSPLHF. The chain is built from TRBV5-1 and TRBJ1-6; TRBD1 aligns across 11 bases. Unmatched junction bases numbered 6, after V lost 4 bases and J lost 6 bases. Germline values: CDR1 SGHRS, CDR2 YFSETQ. The CDR3 covers 16 residues.

By share of the sample, this clonotype is large. The chain combines TRBV20-1 with TRBJ2-1; 8 nucleotides align to TRBD2. After removal of 3 bases from V and 6 bases from J, the junction contained 10 bases not matched to a gene. The CDR3 runs to 15 residues. In germline, CDR1 is DFQATT, CDR2 SNEGSKA (reference sequence). The CDR3 reads CSASPSGRDVNEQFF. The CDR3 nucleotides are TGCAGTGCTAGCCCCAGCGGGAGAGACGTCAATGAGCAGTTCTTC.

The J gene is TRBJ2-7, the V gene TRBV12-5; D ambiguous. CDR3 length equals 12 residues. Trimming took off 5 bases at V and 6 bases at J, with 11 bases between the two ends. Germline CDR1 reads LGHNT; CDR2 reads FRNRAP. CDR3 amino acids: CASGLGKSEQYF. DNA of the CDR3: TGTGCTAGTGGTCTGGGAAAGAGCGAGCAGTACTTC.

Comment on this clonotype: This may arise from a read error, as a much more abundant clone is one base away. The chain employs TRBV27 and TRBJ2-1; D could derive from TRBD1 or TRBD2 (5 bases each). This CDR3 contains 14 residues. CDR1 and CDR2 (germline): MNHEY, SMNVEV (reference sequence). Trimming left V 6 bases short and J 5 bases short, with 14 bases between. The CDR3 DNA reads TGTGCCAGCAGAGCGAGAGGGGTAAACAATGAGCAGTTCTTC. Protein product: CASRARGVNNEQFF.

By sample fraction, this clonotype is medium-sized. This sequence joins TRBV20-1 and TRBJ2-5; 9 bases align to TRBD1. This CDR3 is built from 13 residues. The germline gives CDR1 DFQATT, CDR2 SNEGSKA (reference sequence). V trimming: 4 bases; J trimming: 2 bases; junction bases outside the gene matches: 2. CDR3 sequence (DNA): TGCAGTGCTACGGACAGGGGACAAGAGACCCAGTACTTC. This encodes CSATDRGQETQYF.

The chain links TRBV7-9 to TRBJ2-7; D perhaps matches TRBD1 (6 bases). Germline V lookup: CDR1 SEHNR, CDR2 FQNEAQ (reference sequence). Trimming cost V 5 bases and J 0 bases, with 14 bases left between them. CDR3 length equals 15 residues. CDR3 DNA sequence: TGTGCCAGCAGCCCACAGGGCCAGGTCTCCTACGAGCAGTACTTC. It encodes CASSPQGQVSYEQYF.

V is TRBV6-5 and J is TRBJ2-3, with 9 positions matching TRBD1. V lost 5 bases, J lost 4 bases, and 7 bases stayed unmatched. Germline CDR1 is MNHEY and CDR2 is SVGAGI. The CDR3 is 15 residues long. Here the CDR3 reads CASSPGTGPPDTQYF. In nucleotides, the CDR3 is TGTGCCAGCAGTCCTGGGACAGGGCCGCCAGATACGCAGTATTTT.

This clonotype is medium-sized in the sample. The rearrangement joins TRBV18 to TRBJ2-1; TRBD2 agrees at 10 bases. Germline V gives CDR1 KGHSH, CDR2 LQKENI. After removal of 3 bases from V and 5 bases from J, the junction contained 1 base not matched to a gene. The CDR3 consists of 14 residues. CDR3: CASSPLAGDNEQFF. Here the CDR3 DNA reads TGTGCCAGCTCACCGCTAGCGGGAGACAATGAGCAGTTCTTC.

This chain connects TRBV14 to TRBJ2-7; 9 nucleotides align to TRBD2. Trimming at V came to 1 base and at J to 12 bases, leaving 4 bases not matched to a gene. CDR1 is SGHDN, CDR2 FVKESK, per germline. The CDR3 length is 12 residues. This CDR3 reads CASSQVSGRLYF. In DNA, the CDR3 is TGTGCCAGCAGCCAAGTAAGCGGGAGGCTGTACTTC.

By proportion, this clonotype is medium-sized. CDR3 coding DNA: TGTGCCAGCAGTGAAGGAGGCTACCGTCTGGGGTCCTACAATGAGCAGTTCTTC. The encoded protein is CASSEGGYRLGSYNEQFF. This chain joins TRBV6-1 and TRBJ2-1, with no clear D. V lost 1 base and J 1 base, leaving 17 bases between the germline ends. Germline V gene data show CDR1 as MNHNS and CDR2 as SASEGT. The CDR3 length is 18 residues.

As for this clonotype: A much bigger clone sits one base away, suggesting this may be a read error. The chain has TRBV19 and TRBJ2-1; D not certain. Trimming took 10 bases from V and 7 from J, leaving 23 bases between them. The length of the CDR3 is 15 residues. Germline CDR1 and CDR2: LNHDA and SQIVND (reference sequence). CDR3 residues: CAITRALLVGNEQFF. DNA for the CDR3: TGTGCCATTACCCGGGCCCTCCTAGTGGGTAATGAGCAGTTCTTC. The whole variable domain, remainder taken from reference TRBV19 and TRBJ2-1, is DGGITQSPKYLFRKEGQNVTLSCEQNLNHDAMYWYRQDPGQGLRLIYYSQIVNDFQKGDIAEGYSVSREKKESFPLTVTSAQKNPTAFYLCAITRALLVGNEQFFGPGTRLTVL.

By share, this clonotype counts as medium-sized (0.01 to 0.1%). This rearrangement joins TRBV20-1 to TRBJ2-2; D is possibly TRBD2 (6 bases). The germline V and J ends were trimmed by 1 base and 0 bases, with 15 bases remaining between them. Germline V gene data show CDR1 as DFQATT and CDR2 as SNEGSKA (reference sequence). CDR3 length equals 17 residues. The CDR3 DNA reads TGCAGTGCTAGAGTTCCCTTGGGGACTCCGAACACCGGGGAGCTGTTTTTT. This codes for CSARVPLGTPNTGELFF.

By share of the sample, this clonotype is medium-sized. The chain carries TRBV20-1 and TRBJ2-1; 9 nucleotides line up with TRBD2. This CDR3 has 13 residues. CDR1 and CDR2 from the germline V gene are DFQATT and SNEGSKA (reference sequence). With V trimmed by 5 bases and J by 8 bases, 7 bases remained unmatched. Written as DNA, the CDR3 is TGCAGTGCTGCAGGACTAGCGAAAGATGAGCAGTTCTTC. Residues: CSAAGLAKDEQFF.

This clonotype appeared a single time. The V and J genes are TRBV18 and TRBJ1-1, with D uncertain. This CDR3 has 12 amino acids. Germline CDR1 KGHSH, CDR2 LQKENI. Trimming left V 3 bases short and J 6 bases short, with 8 bases between. CDR3 nucleotide sequence: TGTGCCAGCTCACCCGGGATTTCTGAAGCTTTCTTT. This encodes CASSPGISEAFF.